These 11 T cell receptor beta chains share one sample of origin, sequenced in a study of CD8 T cells in ankylosing spondylitis (dated by TCRdb to about 2017). The library was obtained by 5' RACE. Sequencing instrument: Illumina HiSeq 2500. TCRdb reprocessing: public reads trimmed at Q25 with fastp, clones called with MiXCR, in-frame beta chains kept. Every CDR3 protein is listed once, alongside the most common genes and DNA of its rows. The sample data list 300,000 to 350,000 distinct CDR3 sequences, and 9.5% to 13% of these were observed just once. 9.1% of the sample comes from the top ten. The sequenced sample was blood, either unsorted or a sorted T cell fraction (not recorded which). These receptors came from a female donor with ankylosing spondylitis or in good health (not recorded which).

The chain employs TRBV14 and TRBJ1-2, with D maybe TRBD1 (5 bases). The CDR3 length is 13 residues. V was pared by 4 bases and J by 2 bases, with 8 bases between. Germline-derived CDR1 and CDR2 are SGHDN and FVKESK. CDR3 amino acids: CASSRAGNYGYTF. CDR3 nucleotides: TGTGCCAGCAGCCGTGCAGGGAACTATGGCTACACCTTC.

This clonotype occurred many times. The DNA of the CDR3 is TGCGCCAGCAGCTCCGACCCCGGGGGCACTGAAGCTTTCTTT. Residues: CASSSDPGGTEAFF. V usage is TRBV5-1 and J usage is TRBJ1-1, with D possibly matching TRBD1 (5 bases). Germline CDR1 and CDR2: SGHRS and YFSETQ. Trimming cost V 3 bases and J 4 bases, with 13 bases left between them. This CDR3 is 14 amino acids long.

This clonotype was detected many times. The chain carries TRBV20-1 and TRBJ2-5; 9 bases are a match to TRBD1. With 5 bases clipped from V and 2 bases from J, the junction kept 12 bases outside the gene matches. The CDR3 runs to 16 residues. Germline loops: CDR1 DFQATT, CDR2 SNEGSKA (reference sequence). The CDR3 coding sequence is TGCAGTGCTTTCCGGGACAGGGATGATCTGCAAGAGACCCAGTACTTC. Its protein product is CSAFRDRDDLQETQYF.

This clonotype was picked up many times. The chain couples TRBV5-5 to TRBJ1-1; D remains unclear. V lost 4 bases to trimming and J lost 1 base, with 14 bases between them. Germline V gene sequence: CDR1 SGHKS, CDR2 YYEKEE (reference sequence). CDR3 length: 15 residues. The CDR3 spells CASSRGTTTNTEAFF. Here the CDR3 DNA reads TGTGCCAGCAGCCGAGGCACTACAACGAACACTGAAGCTTTCTTT.

This clonotype was counted between two and nine times. The J gene is TRBJ1-1, the V gene TRBV19; TRBD1 matches 7 bases. The CDR3 totals 13 residues. V gave up 11 bases and J gave up 1 base; unmatched junction bases: 7. Per the germline V gene, CDR1 is LNHDA and CDR2 is SQIVND (reference sequence). CDR3 loop: CAARQGANTEAFF. CDR3 DNA: TGTGCCGCCAGACAGGGCGCGAACACTGAAGCTTTCTTT.

In its sample, this clonotype was seen a few times. CDR3 DNA: TGTGCCAGCACCAGTCAGGGTACGCAGTATTTT. The encoded protein is CASTSQGTQYF. The J gene is TRBJ2-3, the V gene TRBV7-2; D possibly corresponds to TRBD1 (5 bases). This CDR3 spans 11 amino acids. The V gene's germline CDR1 is SGHTA and CDR2 FQGNSA. V shed 7 bases and J shed 8 bases, with 10 bases lying between them.

Ten or more counts support this clonotype. The gene calls are TRBV10-3 and TRBJ2-7; 7 bases align to TRBD1. The germline V gene has CDR1 ENHRY and CDR2 SYGVKD. The length of the CDR3 is 18 residues. V was pared by 0 bases and J by 1 base, with 12 bases of the junction left unmatched. CDR3: CAISESWSGTALSYEQYF. The CDR3 region has the DNA TGTGCCATCAGTGAGTCATGGTCTGGGACAGCCCTGTCCTACGAGCAGTACTTC.

On this clonotype itself: Being one base from a much bigger clone, this may be a read error. The V call is TRBV12-3 or TRBV12-4, the J call TRBJ1-2, with 8 bases identical to TRBD1. The CDR3 runs 14 residues. The CDR3 sequence: CASSEDRAGYGYPF. The CDR3 DNA follows: TGTGCCAGCAGTGAGGACAGGGCGGGGTATGGCTACCCCTTC.

About this clonotype itself: A read error is possible here, since a much larger clone lies one base away. V usage is TRBV7-8 and J usage is TRBJ1-6; D unresolved. The CDR3 is 12 amino acids. Germline V gene data show CDR1 as SGHVS and CDR2 as FQNEAQ. The CDR3 reads CVSSLGSSPLHF. Written as DNA, the CDR3 is TGTGTCAGCAGTTTGGGGAGTTCACCCCTCCACTTT.

This clonotype was picked up many times. J is TRBJ2-1 and V is TRBV18; TRBD1 agrees at 11 bases. V was pared by 5 bases and J by 9 bases, with 9 bases of the junction left unmatched. CDR1 is KGHSH and CDR2 is LQKENI in the germline V gene. CDR3 length: 15 amino acids. The CDR3 region has the DNA TGTGCCAGCTCATCGGGACAGGGGGACGCTCCTGAGCAGTTCTTC. It codes for CASSSGQGDAPEQFF. Looking up the rest from reference TRBV18 and TRBJ2-1 gives the full variable domain: NAGVMQNPRHLVRRRGQEARLRCSPMKGHSHVYWYRQLPEEGLKFMVYLQKENIIDESGMPKERFSAEFPKEGPSILRIQQVVRGDSAAYFCASSSGQGDAPEQFFGPGTRLTVL.

In its sample, this clonotype was seen a few times. The chain is built from TRBV24-1 and TRBJ2-5, with D perhaps given as TRBD1 or TRBD2 (5 bases each). CDR3 length: 14 residues. Germline V gene data show CDR1 as KGHDR and CDR2 as SFDVKD. Trimming took 9 bases from V and 7 from J, leaving 20 bases between them. The CDR3 protein is CATGTGAKDGTQYF. CDR3 coding DNA: TGTGCCACCGGAACCGGGGCCAAAGACGGGACCCAGTACTTC.